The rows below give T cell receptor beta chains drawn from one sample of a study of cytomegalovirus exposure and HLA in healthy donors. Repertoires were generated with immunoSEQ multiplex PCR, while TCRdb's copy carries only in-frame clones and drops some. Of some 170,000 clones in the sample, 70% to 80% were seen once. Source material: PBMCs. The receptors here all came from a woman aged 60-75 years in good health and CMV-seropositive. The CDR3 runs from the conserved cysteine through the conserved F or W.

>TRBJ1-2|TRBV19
CASSIEERRYTF
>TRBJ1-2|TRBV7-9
CASSLEGTGLGYTF
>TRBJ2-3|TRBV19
CASSLAGGGTDTQYF
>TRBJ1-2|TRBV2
CASSLTPTGANYGYTF
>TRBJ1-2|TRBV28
CASRPPLRGYTF
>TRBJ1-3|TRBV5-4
CASRPAGGKADTIYF
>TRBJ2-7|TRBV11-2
CASSPIGARSSYEQYF
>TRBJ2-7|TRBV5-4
CASSTSSGTGSYEQYF
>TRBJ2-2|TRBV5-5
CASRGGLAGWGGELFF
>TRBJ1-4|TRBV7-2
CASSSQGLRKEKLFF
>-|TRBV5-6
CASNPLAGAYEQYF
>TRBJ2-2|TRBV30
CAWDSPRGGRVSGELFF
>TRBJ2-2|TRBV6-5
CASSYASTLVGELFF
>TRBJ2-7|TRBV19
CASSFYDPGQGAHEQYF
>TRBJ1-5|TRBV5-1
CASSLQGFSNQPQHF
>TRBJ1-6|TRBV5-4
CASSSPSQGRGSPLHF
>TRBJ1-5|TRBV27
CASSTGQGFQPQHF
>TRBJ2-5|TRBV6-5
CASSYSGFKETQYF
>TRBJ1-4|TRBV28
CASIHSQESEKLFF
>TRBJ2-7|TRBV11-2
CASSLAGEGHEQYF
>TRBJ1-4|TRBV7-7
CASSLGQGNEKLFF
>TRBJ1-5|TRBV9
CASLRQKPNQPQHF
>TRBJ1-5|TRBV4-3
CASSQDPPGRVTQPQHF
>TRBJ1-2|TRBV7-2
CASSGQGGNYGYTF
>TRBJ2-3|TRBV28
CASSSVWTSGGALSDTQYF
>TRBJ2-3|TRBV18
CASSTVTSGGTDTQYF
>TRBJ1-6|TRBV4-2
CASSQVIGGVYNSPLHF
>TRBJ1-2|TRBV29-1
CSVEGIYGYTF
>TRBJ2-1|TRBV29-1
CSAITSGSSNEQFF
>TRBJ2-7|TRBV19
CASSIEGLGQSTTYEQYF
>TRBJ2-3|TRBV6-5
CASSYRGSTDTQYF
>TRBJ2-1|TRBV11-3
CASSLGVLAEYNEQFF
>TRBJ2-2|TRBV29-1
CSVEVGGTAGELFF
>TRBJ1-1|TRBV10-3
CAISAAGGYTEAFF
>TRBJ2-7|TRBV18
CASSPRDIFSYEQYF
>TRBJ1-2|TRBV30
CAWSQRGSGYGYTF
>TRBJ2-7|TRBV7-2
CASSSVTNYEQYF
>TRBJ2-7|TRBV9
CASISGTSGSLSYEQYF
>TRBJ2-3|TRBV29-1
CSASTSGGSDTQYF
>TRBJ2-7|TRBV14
CASSQGGYEQYF
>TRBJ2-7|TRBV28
CASSRGQGLPSEQYF
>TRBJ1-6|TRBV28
CASIRSSYNSPLHF
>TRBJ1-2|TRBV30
CAWSSGQGAYGYTF
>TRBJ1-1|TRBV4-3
CASSQVRRNTEAFF
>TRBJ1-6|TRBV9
CASSVGDTNSPLHF
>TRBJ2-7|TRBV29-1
CSVKEGMGFGYF
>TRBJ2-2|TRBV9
CASSLSGMNTGELFF
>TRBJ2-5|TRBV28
CASSSGSGETQYF
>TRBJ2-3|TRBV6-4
CASSDAPETNTQYF
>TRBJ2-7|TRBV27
CASSKGLAEHYEQYF
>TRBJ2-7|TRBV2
CASNGGRLSYEQYF
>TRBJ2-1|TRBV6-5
CASSTSGSRNEQFF
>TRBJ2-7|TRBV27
CASSLSYAGNHEQYF